The 23 T cell receptor beta chains in this list originate from one sample, sequenced in a study of metastatic and nonmetastatic thyroid tumors (dated by TCRdb to the early 2020s). No patient had received any treatment before thyroid surgery. Receptors were amplified or captured by PCR. For sequencing, an Illumina HiSeq 4000 was employed. TCRdb passed the public sequencing reads through fastp at Q25 and MiXCR, retaining productive beta sequences. In this sample the table shows tens of thousands of clones, around 14% of which occur a single time. The ten most abundant clones make up 15% to 18% of the sample. Sequenced input: blood. All receptors come from a male donor with papillary thyroid cancer or a benign thyroid nodule (not recorded which). Some clones in this sample may be carry-over from other donors' samples.

This clone was detected ten times or more. This CDR3 is also generated by other DNA sequences in the sample. This chain uses TRBV7-9 with TRBJ1-2; D unresolved. Between the trimmed V and J ends, which lost 5 bases and 8 bases, there was a span of 12 bases. The CDR3 covers 12 residues. Germline V lookup: CDR1 SEHNR, CDR2 FQNEAQ (reference sequence). CDR3 residues: CASSPPQGGYTF. The CDR3, as DNA: TGTGCCAGCAGCCCCCCCCAAGGGGGCTACACCTTC.

The rearrangement uses TRBV11-2 and TRBJ1-2, with D possibly being TRBD1 (5 bases). V was trimmed by 5 bases and J by 7 bases, leaving 17 bases between them. Germline V gene lookup returns CDR1 SGHAT and CDR2 FQNNGV. This CDR3 has 14 amino acids. CDR3 nucleotide sequence: TGTGCCAGCAGCGTTGGTGGGGCGGGATCTGGCTACACCTTC. Amino acid sequence: CASSVGGAGSGYTF.

This clone was counted at least ten times. The genes are TRBV20-1 and TRBJ1-4; possibly TRBD1 for D (5 bases). Deletions cut 3 bases from V and 8 bases from J, with 19 bases between. Germline loops: CDR1 DFQATT, CDR2 SNEGSKA (reference sequence). This CDR3 comprises 15 residues. CDR3 loop: CSARGVLDEKEKLFF. The CDR3 DNA reads TGCAGTGCTAGGGGGGTCCTCGATGAGAAAGAAAAACTGTTTTTT.

This clone was picked up a small number of times. An end of the junction differs from the germline gene, which may be a read error. The rearrangement links TRBV28 to TRBJ2-7, with D possibly being TRBD2 (6 bases). Germline-derived CDR1 and CDR2 are MDHEN and SYDVKM. The CDR3 sequence is 15 residues long. The CDR3 sequence: CVSTPRAGTGSEQYF. CDR3 sequence (DNA): TGTGTCAGCACCCCCCGGGCGGGAACCGGGAGCGAGCAGTACTTC.

This clone has ten or more counts. V gene TRBV6-5 combines with J gene TRBJ1-2, with 7 bases lining up with TRBD1. The CDR3 is made up of 12 amino acids. Germline CDR1 reads MNHEY; CDR2 reads SVGAGI. V was pared by 1 base and J by 8 bases, with 1 base of the junction left unmatched. Written as DNA, the CDR3 is TGTGCCAGCAGTTACTACAGGGGCGGCTACACCTTC. This codes for CASSYYRGGYTF.

This clone has ten or more counts. The chain has TRBV29-1 and TRBJ1-2, with D possibly matching TRBD1 (5 bases). Germline V gene sequence: CDR1 SQVTM, CDR2 ANQGSEA. Deletions cut 4 bases from V and 4 bases from J, with 10 bases between. CDR3 length equals 12 residues. The CDR3 DNA reads TGCAGCGTTGGTGGTCAGGGCTATGGCTACACCTTC. Translated: CSVGGQGYGYTF.

CDR3 loop: CASIRDAGELFF. The CDR3 coding sequence is TGTGCCAGCATCCGAGACGCCGGGGAGCTGTTTTTT. This chain uses TRBV7-3 with TRBJ2-2; D ambiguous. V lost 7 bases to trimming and J lost 6 bases, with 9 bases between them. Germline CDR1 SGHTA, CDR2 FQGTGA. The CDR3 runs 12 residues.

In this sample, this clone turned up a few times. The chain recombines TRBV6-1 with TRBJ2-2, with D possibly matching TRBD2 (6 bases). Deletions cut 2 bases from V and 3 bases from J, with 7 bases between. CDR3 length equals 14 residues. In germline, CDR1 is MNHNS, CDR2 SASEGT. CDR3 region: CASSEIADTGELFF. The DNA for the CDR3 is TGTGCCAGCAGTGAAATAGCGGACACCGGGGAGCTGTTTTTT.

This clone was detected a few times. The chain employs TRBV12-3 or TRBV12-4 and TRBJ2-3; D not certain. CDR3 length: 13 amino acids. Trimming left V 3 bases short and J 3 bases short, with 7 bases between. The CDR3 loop reads CASSLMGTDTQYF. DNA of the CDR3: TGTGCCAGCAGTTTGATGGGTACAGATACGCAGTATTTT.

This clone was counted many times. The chain carries TRBV20-1 and TRBJ2-5; TRBD1 is a possible D gene (6 bases). Germline CDR1 reads DFQATT; CDR2 reads SNEGSKA (reference sequence). V lost 4 bases, J lost 1 base, and 22 bases lay in between. This CDR3 comprises 17 residues. The CDR3 sequence: CSANPIATGRIQETQYF. The CDR3 nucleotides read TGCAGTGCTAACCCGATCGCGACAGGCCGAATCCAAGAGACCCAGTACTTC.

The chain combines TRBV6-1 with TRBJ1-3; no firm D call. Germline lookup yields CDR1 MNHNS and CDR2 SASEGT. The ends were cut back, 7 bases at V and 0 bases at J, with 10 bases in the middle. This CDR3 comprises 14 residues. The CDR3 is CASTGAFSGNTIYF. The CDR3 nucleotides read TGTGCCAGCACTGGTGCATTCTCTGGAAACACCATATATTTT.

At least ten counts were recorded for this clone. The chain uses TRBV4-2 and TRBJ1-4, with D possibly being TRBD1 (5 bases). Germline V lookup: CDR1 LGHNA, CDR2 YNFKEQ. This CDR3 region has 15 residues. Trimming removed 1 base from V and 7 bases from J, with 13 bases in between. The CDR3 protein is CASSQGGAASEKLFF. CDR3 sequence (DNA): TGTGCCAGCAGCCAAGGAGGGGCGGCAAGTGAAAAACTGTTTTTT.

Many counts were recorded for this clone. The V and J genes are TRBV18 and TRBJ1-5; 7 nucleotides agree with TRBD1. V shed 3 bases and J 5 bases; nucleotides not matched to a gene: 4. CDR3 size: 14 residues. Germline values: CDR1 KGHSH, CDR2 LQKENI. The CDR3 coding sequence is TGTGCCAGCTCACCGAGAGGACAGGATCAGCCCCAGCATTTT. Its protein product is CASSPRGQDQPQHF. Together with reference TRBV18 and TRBJ1-5, the CDR3 gives the full variable domain: NAGVMQNPRHLVRRRGQEARLRCSPMKGHSHVYWYRQLPEEGLKFMVYLQKENIIDESGMPKERFSAEFPKEGPSILRIQQVVRGDSAAYFCASSPRGQDQPQHFGDGTRLSIL.

This clone showed up many times. The chain recombines TRBV5-1 with TRBJ2-3; a weak D match, TRBD1 (6 bases). V was trimmed by 1 base and J by 4 bases, leaving 13 bases between them. The CDR3 totals 15 residues. Per germline, CDR1 SGHRS and CDR2 YFSETQ. CDR3 residues: CASSLQGPGADTQYF. The DNA for the CDR3 is TGCGCCAGCAGCTTGCAGGGGCCAGGGGCAGATACGCAGTATTTT. The whole variable domain, filled in from reference TRBV5-1 and TRBJ2-3, reads KAGVTQTPRYLIKTRGQQVTLSCSPISGHRSVSWYQQTPGQGLQFLFEYFSETQRNKGNFPGRFSGRQFSNSRSEMNVSTLELGDSALYLCASSLQGPGADTQYFGPGTRLTVL.

This clone turned up a few times. The V call is TRBV3-1, the J call TRBJ2-3; 9 bases line up with TRBD1. J lost 4 bases, V lost 4 bases, and 6 bases had no gene match. CDR1 LGHDT and CDR2 YNNKEL come from the germline V gene (reference sequence). The CDR3 loop spans 15 amino acids. The CDR3 reads CASSPGQGRADTQYF. The CDR3, as DNA: TGTGCCAGCAGCCCCGGACAGGGGAGGGCAGATACGCAGTATTTT.

This clone is labeled medium-sized. V is TRBV5-1 and J is TRBJ2-7; maybe TRBD1 (8 bases). The CDR3 length is 15 residues. Trimming pared 0 bases from V and 9 bases from J, leaving 19 bases between. The V gene's germline CDR1 is SGHRS and CDR2 YFSETQ. The CDR3 DNA follows: TGCGCCAGCAGCTTGGAAACAGGGGGAGGGCGTGGGCAGTACTTC. This gives the protein CASSLETGGGRGQYF.

In this sample, this clone turned up many times. A much bigger clone sits one base away, suggesting this may be a read error. The V call is TRBV10-1, the J call TRBJ2-1; 10 bases align to TRBD2. CDR1 and CDR2 from the germline V gene are WNHNN and SYGVQD (reference sequence). V lost 5 bases, J lost 8 bases, and 9 bases stayed unmatched. This CDR3 has 15 amino acids. CDR3 protein: CASSYSGGTMHEQFF. As DNA, the CDR3 is TGCGCCAGCAGTTATAGCGGGGGGACCATGCATGAGCAGTTCTTC.

The chain couples TRBV20-1 to TRBJ2-7; D ambiguous. Deletions cut 2 bases from V and 5 bases from J, with 19 bases between. The CDR3 covers 15 residues. Germline assignment: CDR1 DFQATT and CDR2 SNEGSKA (reference sequence). DNA of the CDR3: TGCAGTGCTAGAATAAAAGGGCAGGTTATCGACGAGCAGTACTTC. This translates into CSARIKGQVIDEQYF.

Regarding this clone: Germline is not matched at one junction end, which may reflect a read error. V usage is TRBV5-6 and J usage is TRBJ1-2, with unresolved D. Germline V gives CDR1 SGHDT, CDR2 YYEEEE. CDR3 size: 14 residues. This CDR3 is CASSPWPGPYVYTF. The CDR3 DNA follows: TGTGCCAGCAGCCCCTGGCCCGGCCCCTATGTCTACACCTTC.

The gene calls are TRBV6-1 and TRBJ1-2, with 8 bases matching TRBD1. The CDR3 is 14 residues long. Germline CDR1 reads MNHNS; CDR2 reads SASEGT. V gave up 6 bases and J gave up 7 bases; unmatched junction bases: 10. The CDR3 loop reads CASRWGGQALGYTF. The CDR3 bases are TGTGCCAGCAGGTGGGGGGGACAGGCGCTTGGCTACACCTTC.

This clone was detected many times. An end of the junction does not agree with germline; a read error may underlie this. CDR3 region: CASTLGQTNAEAFF. CDR3 sequence (DNA): TGTGCCAGTACTCTGGGACAGACGAACGCTGAAGCTTTCTTT. The V call is TRBV19, the J call TRBJ1-1; 7 nucleotides line up with TRBD1. Germline-derived CDR1 and CDR2 are LNHDA and SQIVND (reference sequence). The CDR3 covers 14 residues.

This clone showed up just a few times. A read error may be the cause here, since a much bigger clone is one base away. Other DNA sequences in the same sample also yield this CDR3. The chain couples TRBV18 to TRBJ2-5; TRBD2 aligns across 8 bases. Germline values: CDR1 KGHSH, CDR2 LQKENI. The CDR3 sequence is 14 residues long. With V trimmed by 3 bases and J by 4 bases, 4 bases remained unmatched. The CDR3 coding sequence is TGTGCCAGCTCACCGACTAGCGTAGGAGAGACCCAGTACTTC. Translation: CASSPTSVGETQYF.

In this sample, this clone is medium-sized. The CDR3 is CASSEFTRGNTEAFF. The CDR3 region has the DNA TGTGCCAGCAGTGAATTCACCCGGGGGAACACTGAAGCTTTCTTT. This rearrangement joins TRBV6-1 to TRBJ1-1; the D is unclear. The CDR3 consists of 15 residues. CDR1 is MNHNS and CDR2 is SASEGT in the germline V gene. V gave up 2 bases and J gave up 1 base, with 11 bases separating them.